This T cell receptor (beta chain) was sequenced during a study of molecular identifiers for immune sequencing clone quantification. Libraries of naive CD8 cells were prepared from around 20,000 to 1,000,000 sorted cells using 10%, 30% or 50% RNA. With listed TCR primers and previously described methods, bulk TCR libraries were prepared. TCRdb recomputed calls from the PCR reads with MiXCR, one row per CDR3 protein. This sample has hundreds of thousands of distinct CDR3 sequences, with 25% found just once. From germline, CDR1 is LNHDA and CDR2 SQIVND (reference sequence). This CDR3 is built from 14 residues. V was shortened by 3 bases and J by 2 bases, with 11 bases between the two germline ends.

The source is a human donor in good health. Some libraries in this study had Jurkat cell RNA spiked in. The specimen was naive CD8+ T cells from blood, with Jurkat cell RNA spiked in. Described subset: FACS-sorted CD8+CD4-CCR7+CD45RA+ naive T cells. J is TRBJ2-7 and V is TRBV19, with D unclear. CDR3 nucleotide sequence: TGTGCCAGTAGTATCTCCGCCACAGCCTACGAGCAGTACTTC. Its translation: CASSISATAYEQYF.